These 18 T cell receptor beta chains came from one sample sequenced in a study of T cells in localized non-small cell lung cancer (dated by TCRdb to 2018 to 2021). Library construction relied on the immunoSEQ multiplex PCR assay. TCRdb holds this immuneACCESS table with in-frame rearrangements only. Some clones are missing; in checked studies, unresolved V genes explain under half, and the rest has no known cause. The sample contains approximately 46,000 clones, around 81% of them found a single time. In total, the top ten clones hold roughly 15% of the sample. The specimen comprised peripheral blood mononuclear cells, sampled before any cancer treatment. The receptors come from a man aged 35 to 70 with stage III lung adenocarcinoma.

The CDR3 spells CASSGPISWLAANTGELFF. The CDR3 DNA reads TGTGCCAGCAGCGGCCCTATTTCTTGGCTAGCGGCGAACACCGGGGAGCTGTTTTTT. The chain employs TRBV5-4 and TRBJ2-2; 7 bases map to TRBD2. V dropped 4 bases and J dropped 0; count of bases not matched to a gene: 15. Germline CDR1 is SGHNT and CDR2 is YYREEE (reference sequence). The CDR3 spans 19 residues.

The genes are TRBV2 and TRBJ1-5; TRBD1 matches 11 bases. The germline V gene has CDR1 SNHLY and CDR2 FYNNEI. The length of the CDR3 is 13 residues. The trim removed 6 bases at V and 6 bases at J, leaving 1 base unmatched. The CDR3, as DNA: TGTGCCAGCAGCGGGACAGGGGGTCAGCCCCAGCATTTT. Translated, it gives CASSGTGGQPQHF.

The chain uses TRBV5-1 and TRBJ1-1; possibly TRBD1 for D (6 bases). The CDR3 is 14 residues long. Trimming cost V 2 bases and J 5 bases, with 13 bases left between them. Looked up from germline, CDR1 is SGHRS and CDR2 is YFSETQ. CDR3 sequence reads: CASSFEGGGTEAFF. CDR3 bases: TGCGCCAGCAGCTTCGAGGGGGGCGGAACTGAAGCTTTCTTT.

The chain uses TRBV29-1 and TRBJ1-1; D call uncertain. Trimming left V 4 bases short and J 1 base short, with 13 bases between. The CDR3 has 14 residues. Germline V lookup: CDR1 SQVTM, CDR2 ANQGSEA. The CDR3 coding sequence is TGCAGCGTTGCCCATAGCCCCCCGAACACTGAAGCTTTCTTT. Translating gives CSVAHSPPNTEAFF.

The V gene is TRBV19, the J gene TRBJ1-5; D remains unclear. V gave up 1 base and J gave up 2 bases, with 15 bases separating them. Germline CDR1 LNHDA, CDR2 SQIVND (reference sequence). This CDR3 spans 17 amino acids. The CDR3 coding sequence is TGTGCCAGTAGTATAGGTTGGCAATTTTACCGCAATCAGCCCCAGCATTTT. The encoded protein is CASSIGWQFYRNQPQHF.

The chain combines TRBV5-4 with TRBJ2-5; 9 positions agree with TRBD1. Trimming cost V 3 bases and J 5 bases; bases outside gene matches: 11. From germline, CDR1 is SGHNT and CDR2 YYREEE (reference sequence). The CDR3 runs 16 residues. As DNA, the CDR3 is TGTGCCAGCAGCTCCACCGGGACAGGGTCTTTTGAGACCCAGTACTTC. Its translation is CASSSTGTGSFETQYF.

The V call is TRBV5-1, the J call TRBJ1-3, with D unresolved. Germline lookup yields CDR1 SGHRS and CDR2 YFSETQ. The V and J ends lost 5 bases and 0 bases respectively, with 6 bases between them. The CDR3 runs 13 residues. The CDR3 region has the DNA TGCGCCAGCAGTAGTTTCTCTGGAAACACCATATATTTT. Protein sequence: CASSSFSGNTIYF.

The chain recombines TRBV6-1 with TRBJ2-5, with 8 bases that match TRBD2. The CDR3 is made up of 14 amino acids. Germline CDR1 and CDR2: MNHNS and SASEGT. After removal of 5 bases from V and 7 bases from J, the junction contained 9 bases not matched to a gene. The CDR3 DNA reads TGTGCCAGCAGTTTAGGGACTAGTTCGGGGACCCAGTACTTC. This gives the protein CASSLGTSSGTQYF.

The chain joins TRBV2 to TRBJ2-7; D uncertain. Germline V gives CDR1 SNHLY, CDR2 FYNNEI. With 2 bases removed from V and 3 bases from J, the gap between germline ends came to 11 bases. The CDR3 is 14 amino acids. CDR3 DNA sequence: TGTGCCAGCAGTGAATCTAGGGAAGACTACGAGCAGTACTTC. This sequence encodes CASSESREDYEQYF.

This chain connects TRBV11-2 to TRBJ2-4; D gene unclear. Germline loops: CDR1 SGHAT, CDR2 FQNNGV. Trimming pared 3 bases from V and 0 bases from J, leaving 12 bases between. The length of the CDR3 is 16 residues. CDR3 DNA: TGTGCCAGCAGCTTCGGGCGCTCACTAGCCAAAAACATTCAGTACTTC. The encoded protein is CASSFGRSLAKNIQYF.

V and J are TRBV5-1 and TRBJ1-6; the D gene is possibly TRBD1 (5 bases). The germline V and J ends were trimmed by 0 bases and 11 bases, with 12 bases remaining between them. The CDR3 loop spans 14 amino acids. CDR1 is SGHRS and CDR2 is YFSETQ in the germline V gene. CDR3 in amino acids: CASSLGGDTTPLHF. CDR3 coding DNA: TGCGCCAGCAGCTTGGGAGGGGATACGACACCCCTCCACTTT.

CDR3 region: CASSTDRREQPQHF. The CDR3 DNA reads as TGTGCCAGCAGTACGGACAGAAGAGAACAGCCCCAGCATTTT. The chain is built from TRBV6-6 and TRBJ1-5; D might be TRBD1 (6 bases). The CDR3 has 14 residues. V was cut by 5 bases and J by 7 bases, with 15 bases left in between. Germline-derived CDR1 and CDR2 are MNHNY and SVGAGI (reference sequence).

The V gene is TRBV27, the J gene TRBJ2-2; 9 bases agree with TRBD1. Germline V lookup: CDR1 MNHEY, CDR2 SMNVEV (reference sequence). CDR3 length equals 16 residues. J was trimmed by 7 bases and V by 2 bases; bases with no gene match: 8. The CDR3 DNA follows: TGTGCCAGCAGTTTAAGGGGACAGGGCACGGGCGGGGAGCTGTTTTTT. It codes for CASSLRGQGTGGELFF.

The V and J genes are TRBV9 and TRBJ2-1; D is unclear. This CDR3 comprises 14 residues. The germline CDR1 and CDR2 sequences are SGDLS and YYNGEE. Trimming cost V 2 bases and J 7 bases, with 13 bases left between them. The CDR3 sequence: CASSVYYYGNEQFF. The CDR3 bases are TGTGCCAGCAGCGTTTATTACTACGGGAATGAGCAGTTCTTC.

This chain joins TRBV19 and TRBJ2-1, with 8 bases aligning to TRBD1. Germline V gene sequence: CDR1 LNHDA, CDR2 SQIVND (reference sequence). The CDR3 totals 18 residues. The trim removed 1 base at V and 3 bases at J, leaving 11 bases unmatched. Here the CDR3 reads CASSIGSADRVVYNEQFF. The CDR3 region has the DNA TGTGCCAGTAGTATAGGGTCGGCGGACAGGGTGGTCTACAATGAGCAGTTCTTC.

This clone has a single count. V is TRBV6-5 and J is TRBJ1-2, with a weak D call TRBD1 (5 bases). The CDR3 extends over 16 amino acids. The germline V gene encodes CDR1 MNHEY and CDR2 SVGAGI. The ends were cut back, 0 bases at V and 2 bases at J, with 13 bases in the middle. The CDR3 DNA sequence: TGTGCCAGCAGTTACTCGAGTAGGCGGGGCAACTATGGCTACACCTTC. It codes for CASSYSSRRGNYGYTF.

The chain combines TRBV7-6 with TRBJ1-1; TRBD1 might be the D (6 bases). Germline CDR1 is SGHVS and CDR2 is FNYEAQ. V was cut by 6 bases and J by 7 bases, with 12 bases left in between. CDR3 length: 12 residues. The CDR3 DNA follows: TGTGCCAGCAGTATTAGGGGGGGTGAAGCTTTCTTT. Translation gives CASSIRGGEAFF.

The genes are TRBV18 and TRBJ2-2; weak D call: TRBD1 (6 bases). This CDR3 is built from 16 residues. Germline lookup yields CDR1 KGHSH and CDR2 LQKENI. Between the trimmed V and J ends, which lost 0 bases and 5 bases, there was a span of 13 bases. The CDR3 DNA reads TGTGCCAGCTCACCACCGACAGGACTGGGGACCGGGGAGCTGTTTTTT. This sequence encodes CASSPPTGLGTGELFF.